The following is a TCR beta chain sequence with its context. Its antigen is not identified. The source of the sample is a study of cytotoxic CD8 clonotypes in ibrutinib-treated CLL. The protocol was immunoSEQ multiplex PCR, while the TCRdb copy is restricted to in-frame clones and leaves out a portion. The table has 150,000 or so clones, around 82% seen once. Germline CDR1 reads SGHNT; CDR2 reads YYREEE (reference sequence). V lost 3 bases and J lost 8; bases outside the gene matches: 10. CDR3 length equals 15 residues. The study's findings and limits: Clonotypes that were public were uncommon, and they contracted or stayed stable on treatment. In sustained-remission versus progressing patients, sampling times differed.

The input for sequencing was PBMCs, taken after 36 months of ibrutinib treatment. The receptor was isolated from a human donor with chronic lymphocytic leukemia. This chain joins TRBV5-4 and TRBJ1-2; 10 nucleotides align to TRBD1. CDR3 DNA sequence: TGTGCCAGCAGCTCTGGGACAGGGGAGTTAGGGGGCTACACCTTC. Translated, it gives CASSSGTGELGGYTF.